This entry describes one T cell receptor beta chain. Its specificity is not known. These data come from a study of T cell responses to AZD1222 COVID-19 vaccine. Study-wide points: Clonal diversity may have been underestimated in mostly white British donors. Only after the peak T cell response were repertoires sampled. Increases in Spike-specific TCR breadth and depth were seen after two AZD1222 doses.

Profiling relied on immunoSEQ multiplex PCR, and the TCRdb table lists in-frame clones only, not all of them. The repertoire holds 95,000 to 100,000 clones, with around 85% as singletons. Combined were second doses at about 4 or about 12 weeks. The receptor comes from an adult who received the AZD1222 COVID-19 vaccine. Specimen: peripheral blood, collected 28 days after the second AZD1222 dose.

This CDR3 is CAISPTGSSYNEQFF. CDR3 sequence (DNA): TGTGCCATCAGCCCTACTGGCAGCTCCTACAATGAGCAGTTCTTC. The rearrangement links TRBV10-3 to TRBJ2-1; no clear D. Germline assignment: CDR1 ENHRY and CDR2 SYGVKD. V lost 6 bases and J 0 bases, leaving 12 bases between the germline ends. The CDR3 consists of 15 residues.